Each of the 17 T cell receptor beta chains below was sequenced from the same sample in a study of CD4 T cells in relation to SARS-CoV-2 and coronaviruses. Sequenced by immunoSEQ multiplex PCR; TCRdb stores in-frame clones only, minus some. Here the sample spans more than 15,000 clones, 82% being singletons. The antigens these receptors bind are not known. Unexposed donor CD4+ T cells date from about 2011-2018, before the COVID-19 pandemic. Isolation of CD4+ T cells took place after approximately 11 days in culture. Specimen: CD4+ T cells from PBMCs, cultured in vitro. The receptors were sampled from a human donor in good health.

V gene TRBV29-1 combines with J gene TRBJ2-7; 8 bases align to TRBD2. The ends lost 4 bases at V and 5 bases at J; junction bases unmatched: 10. Germline V gives CDR1 SQVTM, CDR2 ANQGSEA. The CDR3 covers 14 residues. The CDR3 region has the DNA TGCAGCGTTGCATTGGCGGGAGGAACCCACGAGCAGTACTTC. Translated: CSVALAGGTHEQYF.

V usage is TRBV19 and J usage is TRBJ1-1, with 8 bases that match TRBD1. The trim removed 5 bases at V and 4 bases at J, leaving 6 bases unmatched. This CDR3 is built from 14 residues. Germline V lookup: CDR1 LNHDA, CDR2 SQIVND (reference sequence). The CDR3 sequence is CASSFRGQGTEAFF. The CDR3 DNA sequence: TGTGCCAGTAGTTTCAGGGGGCAGGGCACTGAAGCTTTCTTT.

The chain employs TRBV3-1 (or the pseudogene TRBV3-2) and TRBJ1-3; TRBD1 aligns across 9 bases. The germline V gene has CDR1 LGHDT and CDR2 YNNKEL (reference sequence). This CDR3 contains 17 residues. Unmatched junction bases numbered 8, after V lost 4 bases and J lost 1 base. The CDR3 spells CASSPGQGSLSGNTIYF. The CDR3 bases are TGTGCCAGCAGCCCGGGACAGGGATCGCTATCTGGAAACACCATATATTTT.

The chain joins TRBV13 to TRBJ1-1, with D tentatively TRBD1 (5 bases). The CDR3 runs 11 residues. From germline, CDR1 is PRHDT and CDR2 FYEKMQ (reference sequence). Trimming shortened V by 7 bases and J by 6 bases, and 9 bases separated the two germline ends. The DNA of the CDR3 is TGTGCCAGCATCCAGGGAGCTGAAGCTTTCTTT. This encodes CASIQGAEAFF.

J is TRBJ1-5 and V is TRBV29-1, with D possibly TRBD1 on 6 matching bases. The CDR3 consists of 12 residues. V was cut by 4 bases and J by 4 bases, with 8 bases left in between. CDR1 SQVTM and CDR2 ANQGSEA come from the germline V gene. CDR3 sequence reads: CSVGGGNQPQHF. CDR3 DNA: TGCAGCGTTGGAGGGGGGAATCAGCCCCAGCATTTT. The full variable domain, completed using reference TRBV29-1 and TRBJ1-5, is SAVISQKPSRDICQRGTSLTIQCQVDSQVTMMFWYRQQPGQSLTLIATANQGSEATYESGFVIDKFPISRPNLTFSTLTVSNMSPEDSSIYLCSVGGGNQPQHFGDGTRLSIL.

The chain carries TRBV2 and TRBJ2-7; D is undetermined. CDR1 is SNHLY, CDR2 FYNNEI, per germline. CDR3 size: 12 residues. V was cut by 6 bases and J by 2 bases, with 8 bases left in between. The CDR3, as DNA: TGTGCCAGCAGAACCAGTACCTACGAGCAGTACTTC. Translation gives CASRTSTYEQYF.

This sequence joins TRBV19 and TRBJ1-1; weak D call: TRBD1 (6 bases). The ends were cut back, 7 bases at V and 2 bases at J, with 23 bases in the middle. The CDR3 is 17 residues long. Germline CDR1 and CDR2: LNHDA and SQIVND (reference sequence). In DNA form, the CDR3 reads TGTGCCAGTACCTTATCGTCGGGGACACCGCTTAACACTGAAGCTTTCTTT. Translating gives CASTLSSGTPLNTEAFF.

The V and J genes are TRBV4-3 and TRBJ1-6; 10 bases agree with TRBD1. Germline V gene lookup returns CDR1 LGHNA and CDR2 YSLEER. The length of the CDR3 is 15 residues. V shed 2 bases and J 9 bases; nucleotides not matched to a gene: 4. Written as DNA, the CDR3 is TGCGCCAGCAGCCAAACGGACAGGGGGAGTTCACCCCTCCACTTT. Its translation is CASSQTDRGSSPLHF.

The rearrangement joins TRBV21-1 to TRBJ1-1; the table's TRBD1 call for D was not verified on the DNA. TRBV21-1 is designated a pseudogene. This CDR3 has 14 amino acids. Here the CDR3 reads CASPSGQVDTEAFF. The CDR3 DNA reads as TGTGCCAGCCCGTCGGGACAGGTTGACACTGAAGCTTTCTTT.

The rearrangement uses TRBV19 and TRBJ2-3; the match to TRBD2 covers 7 bases. The junction had 2 bases not matched to a gene; V was cut back by 5 bases and J by 0 bases. The CDR3 spans 14 residues. CDR1 is LNHDA, CDR2 SQIVND, per germline (reference sequence). This chain's CDR3 is CASSGGDSTDTQYF. DNA of the CDR3: TGTGCCAGTAGTGGGGGGGACAGCACAGATACGCAGTATTTT.

Here the CDR3 reads CASSQDDNREKLFF. The CDR3 nucleotides read TGTGCCAGCAGCCAAGATGACAATAGGGAAAAACTGTTTTTT. The J gene is TRBJ1-4, the V gene TRBV4-2, with D unclear. This CDR3 is built from 14 residues. Trimming shortened V by 0 bases and J by 8 bases, and 10 bases separated the two germline ends. Germline assignment: CDR1 LGHNA and CDR2 YNFKEQ.

This chain joins TRBV5-8 and TRBJ1-5; D gene unclear. The CDR3 is made up of 15 amino acids. Trimming took 0 bases from V and 1 from J, leaving 8 bases between them. In germline, CDR1 is SGHTS, CDR2 YDEGEE. The DNA for the CDR3 is TGTGCCAGCAGCTTGGTCCCCGGGAGCAATCAGCCCCAGCATTTT. Translated, it gives CASSLVPGSNQPQHF.

The chain is built from TRBV4-3 and TRBJ2-7; perhaps TRBD1 as D (6 bases). Germline CDR1 and CDR2: LGHNA and YSLEER. This CDR3 spans 14 amino acids. Deletions cut 3 bases from V and 6 bases from J, with 15 bases between. CDR3 residues: CASSHNQGSGEQYF. For the CDR3, the DNA is TGCGCCAGCAGCCACAATCAGGGGTCGGGCGAGCAGTACTTC.

The V gene is TRBV6-1, the J gene TRBJ1-2; D gene uncertain. In germline, CDR1 is MNHNS, CDR2 SASEGT. CDR3 size: 15 residues. The V gene lost 2 bases and the J gene lost 3 bases, with 13 bases spanning the gap. This CDR3 is CASSEPRARHYGYTF. The DNA of the CDR3 is TGTGCCAGCAGTGAACCCCGGGCCCGGCACTATGGCTACACCTTC.

The V call is TRBV10-3, the J call TRBJ1-4, with D unresolved. The germline gives CDR1 ENHRY, CDR2 SYGVKD. This CDR3 spans 14 amino acids. The ends were cut back, 6 bases at V and 7 bases at J, with 15 bases in the middle. The chain's CDR3 is CAISPSGNLEKLFF. The CDR3 DNA sequence: TGTGCCATCAGCCCCTCCGGTAACCTTGAAAAACTGTTTTTT.

This clone was seen only once. The V call is TRBV3-1 (or the pseudogene TRBV3-2), the J call TRBJ1-1; the D is unclear. CDR3 length: 13 residues. CDR1 is LGHDT and CDR2 is YNNKEL in the germline V gene (reference sequence). The V and J ends lost 1 base and 2 bases respectively, with 5 bases between them. The CDR3 region has the DNA TGTGCCAGCAGCCAAGTACCAAACACTGAAGCTTTCTTT. This codes for CASSQVPNTEAFF.

V usage is TRBV5-1 and J usage is TRBJ2-2; 9 bases are shared with TRBD1. V lost 3 bases, J lost 5 bases, and 5 bases stayed unmatched. CDR1 is SGHRS, CDR2 YFSETQ, per germline. CDR3 length equals 15 residues. The CDR3 nucleotides read TGCGCCAGCAGCTCTGGACAGGGGATAACCGGGGAGCTGTTTTTT. Its translation is CASSSGQGITGELFF.